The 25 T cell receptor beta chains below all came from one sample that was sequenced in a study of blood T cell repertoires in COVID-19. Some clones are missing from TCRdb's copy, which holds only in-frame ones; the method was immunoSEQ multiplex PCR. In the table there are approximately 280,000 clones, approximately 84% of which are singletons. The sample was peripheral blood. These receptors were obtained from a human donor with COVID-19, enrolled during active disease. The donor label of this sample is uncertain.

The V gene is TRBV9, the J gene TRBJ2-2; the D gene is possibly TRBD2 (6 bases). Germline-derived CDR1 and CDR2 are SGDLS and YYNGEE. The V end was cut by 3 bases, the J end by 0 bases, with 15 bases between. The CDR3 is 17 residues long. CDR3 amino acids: CASSGTQGGSNTGELFF. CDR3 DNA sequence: TGTGCCAGCAGCGGAACCCAAGGAGGGTCGAACACCGGGGAGCTGTTTTTT.

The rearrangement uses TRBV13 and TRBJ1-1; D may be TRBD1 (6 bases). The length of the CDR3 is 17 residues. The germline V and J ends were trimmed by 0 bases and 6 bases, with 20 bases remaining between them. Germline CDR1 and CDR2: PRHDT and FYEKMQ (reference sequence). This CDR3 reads CASSLGALTGLGAEAFF. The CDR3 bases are TGTGCCAGCAGCTTAGGGGCCTTAACAGGGCTAGGCGCTGAAGCTTTCTTT.

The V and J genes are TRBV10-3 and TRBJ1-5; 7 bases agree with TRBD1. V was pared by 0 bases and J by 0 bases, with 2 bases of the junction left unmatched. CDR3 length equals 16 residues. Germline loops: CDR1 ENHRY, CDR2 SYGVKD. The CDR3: CAISESAGGSNQPQHF. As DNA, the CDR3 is TGTGCCATCAGTGAGTCGGCAGGGGGTAGCAATCAGCCCCAGCATTTT.

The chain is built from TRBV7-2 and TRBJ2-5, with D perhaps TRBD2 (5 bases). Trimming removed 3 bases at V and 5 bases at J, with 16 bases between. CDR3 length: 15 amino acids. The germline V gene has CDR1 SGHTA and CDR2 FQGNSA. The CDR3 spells CASSLWAGAGETQYF. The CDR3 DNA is TGTGCCAGCAGCTTGTGGGCGGGCGCCGGGGAGACCCAGTACTTC.

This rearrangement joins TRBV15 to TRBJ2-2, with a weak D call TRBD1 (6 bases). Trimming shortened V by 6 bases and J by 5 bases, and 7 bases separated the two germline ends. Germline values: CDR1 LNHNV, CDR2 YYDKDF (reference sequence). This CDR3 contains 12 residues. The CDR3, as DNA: TGTGCCACCAGTACAGGGACCGGGGAGCTGTTTTTT. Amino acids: CATSTGTGELFF.

The CDR3 spells CASSYSRTVANTIYF. In DNA, the CDR3 is TGTGCCAGCAGTTACTCGAGGACTGTGGCGAACACCATATATTTT. V gene TRBV6-5 combines with J gene TRBJ1-3; D uncertain. Trimming stripped 0 bases from V and 7 bases from J, with 13 bases between. CDR3 length equals 15 residues. From germline, CDR1 is MNHEY and CDR2 SVGAGI.

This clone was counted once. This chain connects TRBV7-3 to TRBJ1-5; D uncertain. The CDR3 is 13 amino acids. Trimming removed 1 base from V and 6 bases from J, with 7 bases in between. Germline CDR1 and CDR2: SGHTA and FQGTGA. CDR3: CASSLIGGQPQHF. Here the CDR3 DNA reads TGTGCCAGCAGCTTAATTGGCGGTCAGCCCCAGCATTTT.

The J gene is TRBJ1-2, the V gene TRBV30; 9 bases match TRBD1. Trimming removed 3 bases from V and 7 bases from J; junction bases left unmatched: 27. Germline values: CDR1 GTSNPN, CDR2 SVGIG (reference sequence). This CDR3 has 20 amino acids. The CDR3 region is CAWRRDKAVTLWGQGFGYTF. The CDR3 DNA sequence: TGTGCCTGGAGACGGGACAAAGCTGTAACATTGTGGGGACAGGGCTTTGGCTACACCTTC.

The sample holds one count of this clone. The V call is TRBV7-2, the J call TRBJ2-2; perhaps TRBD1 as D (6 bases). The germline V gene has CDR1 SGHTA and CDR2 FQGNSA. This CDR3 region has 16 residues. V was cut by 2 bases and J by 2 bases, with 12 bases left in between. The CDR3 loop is CASSLQGPSNTGELFF. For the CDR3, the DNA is TGTGCCAGCAGCTTACAGGGGCCCTCAAACACCGGGGAGCTGTTTTTT.

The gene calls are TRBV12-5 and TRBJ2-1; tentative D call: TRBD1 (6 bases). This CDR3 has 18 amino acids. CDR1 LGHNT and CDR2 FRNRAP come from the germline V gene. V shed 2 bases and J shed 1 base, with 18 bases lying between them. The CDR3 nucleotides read TGTGCTAGTGGTTTGATAGGGTTCACTAGGGGGTCCTACAATGAGCAGTTCTTC. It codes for CASGLIGFTRGSYNEQFF. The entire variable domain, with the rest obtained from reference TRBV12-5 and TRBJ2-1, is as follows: DARVTQTPRHKVTEMGQEVTMRCQPILGHNTVFWYRQTMMQGLELLAYFRNRAPLDDSGMPKDRFSAEMPDATLATLKIQPSEPRDSAVYFCASGLIGFTRGSYNEQFFGPGTRLTVL.

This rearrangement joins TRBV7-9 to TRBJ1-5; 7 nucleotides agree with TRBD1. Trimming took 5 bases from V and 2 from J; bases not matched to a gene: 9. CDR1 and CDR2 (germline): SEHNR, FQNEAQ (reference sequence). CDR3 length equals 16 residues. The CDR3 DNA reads TGTGCCAGCAGCGCAGGAGGGGGCGAGGGCAATCAGCCCCAGCATTTT. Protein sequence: CASSAGGGEGNQPQHF.

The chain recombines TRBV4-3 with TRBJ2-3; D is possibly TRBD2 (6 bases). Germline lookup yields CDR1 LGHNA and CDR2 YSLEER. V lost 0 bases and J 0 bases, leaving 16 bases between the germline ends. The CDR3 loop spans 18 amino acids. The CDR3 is CASSQDPEGTLSTDTQYF. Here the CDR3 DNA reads TGCGCCAGCAGCCAAGATCCGGAGGGGACCCTCAGCACAGATACGCAGTATTTT.

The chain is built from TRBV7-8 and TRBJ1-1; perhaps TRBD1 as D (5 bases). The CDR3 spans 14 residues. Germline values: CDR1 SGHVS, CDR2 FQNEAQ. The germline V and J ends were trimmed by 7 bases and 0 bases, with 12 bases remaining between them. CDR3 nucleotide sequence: TGTGCCAGCACCCTCGGACATTTGAACACTGAAGCTTTCTTT. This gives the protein CASTLGHLNTEAFF.

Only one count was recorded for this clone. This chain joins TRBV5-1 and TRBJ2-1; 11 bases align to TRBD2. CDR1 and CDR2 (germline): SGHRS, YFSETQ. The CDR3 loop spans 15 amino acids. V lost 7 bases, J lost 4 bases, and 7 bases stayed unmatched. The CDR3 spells CASGGLAGSYNEQFF. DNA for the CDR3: TGCGCCAGCGGAGGACTAGCGGGTTCTTACAATGAGCAGTTCTTC. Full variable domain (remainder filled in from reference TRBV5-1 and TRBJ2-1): KAGVTQTPRYLIKTRGQQVTLSCSPISGHRSVSWYQQTPGQGLQFLFEYFSETQRNKGNFPGRFSGRQFSNSRSEMNVSTLELGDSALYLCASGGLAGSYNEQFFGPGTRLTVL.

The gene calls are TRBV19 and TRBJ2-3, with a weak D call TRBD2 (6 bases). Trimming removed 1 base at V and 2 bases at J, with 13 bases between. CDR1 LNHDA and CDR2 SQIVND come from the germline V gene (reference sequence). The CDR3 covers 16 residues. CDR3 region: CASSIGPSAFTDTQYF. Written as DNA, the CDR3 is TGTGCCAGTAGTATAGGGCCTAGCGCTTTCACAGATACGCAGTATTTT.

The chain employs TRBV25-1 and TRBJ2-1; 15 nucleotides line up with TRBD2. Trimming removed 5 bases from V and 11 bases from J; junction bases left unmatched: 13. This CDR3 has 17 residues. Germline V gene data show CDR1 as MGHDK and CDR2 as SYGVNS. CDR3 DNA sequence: TGTGCCAGCAGTCAGCGGGGACTAGCGGGAGGCCCGGGTAAGCAGTTCTTC. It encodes CASSQRGLAGGPGKQFF.

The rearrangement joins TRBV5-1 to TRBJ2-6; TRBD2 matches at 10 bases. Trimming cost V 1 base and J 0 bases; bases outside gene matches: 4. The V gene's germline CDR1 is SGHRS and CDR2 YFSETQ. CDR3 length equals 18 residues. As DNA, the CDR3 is TGCGCCAGCAGCTTGCCTAGCGGGAGCGGCTCTGGGGCCAACGTCCTGACTTTC. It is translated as CASSLPSGSGSGANVLTF.

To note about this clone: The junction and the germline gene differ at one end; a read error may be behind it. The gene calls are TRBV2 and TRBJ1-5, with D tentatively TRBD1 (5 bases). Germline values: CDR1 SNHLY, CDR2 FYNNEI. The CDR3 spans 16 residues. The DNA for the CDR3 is TGTGCCAGCGGCCGGGACTCTTTTCTTAGCGATCAGCCCCAGCATTTT. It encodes CASGRDSFLSDQPQHF. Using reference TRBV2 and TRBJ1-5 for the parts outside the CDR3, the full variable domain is EPEVTQTPSHQVTQMGQEVILRCVPISNHLYFYWYRQILGQKVEFLVSFYNNEISEKSEIFDDQFSVERPDGSNFTLKIRSTKLEDSAMYFCASGRDSFLSDQPQHFGDGTRLSIL.

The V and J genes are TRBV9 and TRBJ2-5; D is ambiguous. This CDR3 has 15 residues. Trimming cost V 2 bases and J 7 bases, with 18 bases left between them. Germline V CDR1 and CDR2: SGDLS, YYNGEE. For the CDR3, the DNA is TGTGCCAGCAGCGTTTTCGGGTCGGAGTCGGGGACCCAGTACTTC. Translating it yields CASSVFGSESGTQYF. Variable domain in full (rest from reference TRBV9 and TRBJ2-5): DSGVTQTPKHLITATGQRVTLRCSPRSGDLSVYWYQQSLDQGLQFLIQYYNGEERAKGNILERFSAQQFPDLHSELNLSSLELGDSALYFCASSVFGSESGTQYFGPGTRLLVL.

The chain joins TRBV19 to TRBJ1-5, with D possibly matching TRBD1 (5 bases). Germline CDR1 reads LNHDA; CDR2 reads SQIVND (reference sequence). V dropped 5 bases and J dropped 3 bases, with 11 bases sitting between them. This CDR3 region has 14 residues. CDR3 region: CASSVQGLNQPQHF. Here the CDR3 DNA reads TGTGCCAGTAGTGTCCAGGGACTCAATCAGCCCCAGCATTTT.

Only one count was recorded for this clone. This CDR3 is CASSQASGTAFYGYTF. CDR3 nucleotides: TGTGCCAGCAGCCAAGCTTCCGGGACAGCCTTCTATGGCTACACCTTC. The gene calls are TRBV3-1 (or the pseudogene TRBV3-2) and TRBJ1-2, with TRBD1 matching 7 bases. Unmatched junction bases numbered 9, after V lost 1 base and J lost 4 bases. CDR3 size: 16 residues. In germline, CDR1 is LGHDT, CDR2 YNNKEL (reference sequence).

CDR3 sequence: CASRVGQGVQGYEQYF. CDR3 DNA: TGTGCCAGCCGAGTGGGACAGGGGGTCCAGGGGTACGAGCAGTACTTC. The chain couples TRBV2 to TRBJ2-7; 11 bases line up with TRBD1. The CDR3 spans 16 residues. V dropped 8 bases and J dropped 4; count of bases not matched to a gene: 13. Germline V gene lookup returns CDR1 SNHLY and CDR2 FYNNEI. Full variable domain (remainder filled in from reference TRBV2 and TRBJ2-7): EPEVTQTPSHQVTQMGQEVILRCVPISNHLYFYWYRQILGQKVEFLVSFYNNEISEKSEIFDDQFSVERPDGSNFTLKIRSTKLEDSAMYFCASRVGQGVQGYEQYFGPGTRLTVT.

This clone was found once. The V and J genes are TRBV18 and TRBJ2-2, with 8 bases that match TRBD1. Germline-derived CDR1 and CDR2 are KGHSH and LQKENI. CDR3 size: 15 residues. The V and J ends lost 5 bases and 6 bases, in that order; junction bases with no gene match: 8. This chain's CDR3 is CASSSRTGNAGELFF. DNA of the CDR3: TGTGCCAGCTCATCCCGGACAGGGAATGCCGGGGAGCTGTTTTTT.

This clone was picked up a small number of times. CDR3 sequence reads: CASSLQNYGYTF. The CDR3 DNA sequence: TGTGCCAGCAGCTTACAGAACTATGGCTACACCTTC. This chain uses TRBV7-9 with TRBJ1-2; D is ambiguous. V lost 2 bases and J 2 bases, leaving 3 bases between the germline ends. Germline CDR1 is SEHNR and CDR2 is FQNEAQ (reference sequence). There are 12 residues in the CDR3.

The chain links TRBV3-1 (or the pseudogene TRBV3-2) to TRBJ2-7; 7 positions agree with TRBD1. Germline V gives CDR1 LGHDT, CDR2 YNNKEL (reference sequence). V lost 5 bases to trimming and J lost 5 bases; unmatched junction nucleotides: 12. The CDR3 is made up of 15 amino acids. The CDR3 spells CASSFSNRGGNEQYF. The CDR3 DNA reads TGTGCCAGCAGCTTCAGTAACAGGGGTGGGAACGAGCAGTACTTC.